This entry concerns a single T cell receptor (beta chain). In the source study's methods: Nucleated cell number was recorded as an estimate derived from reference gene primer amplification. TCRdb's copy holds only in-frame clones and misses some; the assay was immunoSEQ multiplex PCR. V, J and clone size are taken as reported in that table, and D and trimming were inferred from the DNA itself. The sample yields 9,500 to 15,000 clones, roughly 80% seen once. The entry originates in a study of blood T cell repertoires in COVID-19. Study information: COVID-19 samples from acute and convalescent phases originated in the United States, Italy and Spain. The cDNA or gDNA used as material had been derived from T cells, B-cell-depleted T cells, or PBMCs.

Germline V gives CDR1 SGHRS, CDR2 YFSETQ. This CDR3 region has 14 residues. V lost 0 bases, J lost 6 bases, and 12 bases lay in between. The sequence came from a woman aged 55-75 years with acute or convalescent COVID-19. The sequencing sample was made of peripheral blood. This chain connects TRBV5-1 to TRBJ1-1; D gene ambiguous. CDR3 loop: CASSLGGLKAEAFF. The DNA of the CDR3 is TGCGCCAGCAGCTTGGGCGGATTGAAAGCTGAAGCTTTCTTT.